This T cell receptor beta chain was sequenced in a study of blood T cell repertoires in COVID-19. Two consecutive negative NP/OP PCR tests, clearance, or resolved symptoms defined Cohort 3 recovery. As originally analysed: Estimates of nucleated cell counts were drawn from the amplification of reference gene primers. Assay used: immunoSEQ multiplex PCR; TCRdb lists only in-frame clones, some missing. V and J calls and clone size are copied from that table; D and trimming were computed from the DNA. Counted here are about 220,000 clones, 70% to 85% occurring once; the ten biggest clones make up more than 3%. This clone has only a few counts. This TCR was recovered from an older woman who had recovered from COVID-19. The sample comprised PBMCs or T cells enriched from blood (not recorded which).

CDR3 protein: CASRPLQGADYGYTF. For the CDR3, the DNA is TGTGCCAGCAGGCCTCTTCAGGGGGCAGACTATGGCTACACCTTC. This chain connects TRBV27 to TRBJ1-2; 8 positions agree with TRBD1. V lost 6 bases, J lost 3 bases, and 9 bases stayed unmatched. The CDR3 runs to 15 residues. Per germline, CDR1 MNHEY and CDR2 SMNVEV (reference sequence).